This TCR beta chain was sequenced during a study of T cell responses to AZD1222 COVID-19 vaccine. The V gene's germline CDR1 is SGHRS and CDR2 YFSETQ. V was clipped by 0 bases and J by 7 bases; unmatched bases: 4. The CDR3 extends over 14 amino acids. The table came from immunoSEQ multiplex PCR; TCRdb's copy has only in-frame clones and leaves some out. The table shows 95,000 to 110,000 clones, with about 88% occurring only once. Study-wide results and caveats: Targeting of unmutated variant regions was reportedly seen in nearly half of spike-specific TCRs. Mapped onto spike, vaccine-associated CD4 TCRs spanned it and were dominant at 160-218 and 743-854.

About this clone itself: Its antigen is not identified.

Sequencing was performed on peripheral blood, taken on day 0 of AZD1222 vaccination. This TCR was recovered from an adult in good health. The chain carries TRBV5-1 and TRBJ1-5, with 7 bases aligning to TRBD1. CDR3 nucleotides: TGCGCCAGCAGCTTGGATGAGACAGGGCAGCCCCAGCATTTT. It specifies CASSLDETGQPQHF.